This T cell receptor beta chain is from a study of blood T cell repertoires in COVID-19. The overall study: The samples span acute and convalescent COVID-19 from the United States, Italy and Spain.

As processed by the authors: By means of reference gene primer amplification, nucleated cell counts were estimated. Data came from immunoSEQ multiplex PCR; TCRdb stores just in-frame clones and leaves some out. The V and J calls and clone size come from that table; D and trimming were worked out from the DNA. The sample has a few hundred thousand clones; around 89% are singletons. The CDR3 sequence is 13 residues long. The germline V and J ends were trimmed by 6 bases and 4 bases, with 10 bases remaining between them. Germline V gene sequence: CDR1 ENHRY, CDR2 SYGVKD. Sample: PBMCs or T cells enriched from blood (not recorded which). V and J are TRBV10-3 and TRBJ1-5; D ambiguous. The receptor comes from a man aged 18 to 35 who had recovered from COVID-19. This CDR3 reads CAIRVTENQPQHF. As DNA, the CDR3 is TGTGCCATCAGGGTTACAGAGAATCAGCCCCAGCATTTT.